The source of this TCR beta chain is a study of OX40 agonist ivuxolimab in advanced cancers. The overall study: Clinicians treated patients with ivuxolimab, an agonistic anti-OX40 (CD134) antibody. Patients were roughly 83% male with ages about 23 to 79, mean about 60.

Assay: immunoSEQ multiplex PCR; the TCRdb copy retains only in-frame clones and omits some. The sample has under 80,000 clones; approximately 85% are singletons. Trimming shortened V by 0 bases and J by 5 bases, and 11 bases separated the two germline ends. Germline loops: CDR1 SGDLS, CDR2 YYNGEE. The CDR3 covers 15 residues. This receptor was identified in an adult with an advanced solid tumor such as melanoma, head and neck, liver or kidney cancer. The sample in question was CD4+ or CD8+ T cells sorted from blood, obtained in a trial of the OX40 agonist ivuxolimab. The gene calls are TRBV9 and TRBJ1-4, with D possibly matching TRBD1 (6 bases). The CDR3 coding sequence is TGTGCCAGCAGCGTAGGGACAGCCCAAAATGAAAAACTGTTTTTT. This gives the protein CASSVGTAQNEKLFF.